The text below deals with one TCR beta chain. Its binding antigen is unknown. No per-base quality is available; no much larger clone lies one base away. This sample was taken from a study of blood T cell repertoires in COVID-19 (dated by TCRdb to 2020 to 2022). About the investigation overall: The collaborator samples originated in the United States, Italy and Spain and spanned the acute and convalescent phases of COVID-19. Where available, HLA class I and class II types were taken from metadata supplied by the sample provider and were not determined by assay-based typing. The repertoires were released in a freely available public database meant as a resource for research on the immune response to SARS-CoV-2. The sample metadata nearly always contained a de-identified subject ID, COVID-19 status, age in years and sex. The material from the prospective study consisted of cDNA or gDNA derived from T cells, B-cell-depleted T cells, or PBMCs. Samples came from the ongoing ImmuneRACE study (first 160 participants) plus 1,254 subjects from 6 global collaborators. Deeply sampled blood TCRbeta repertoires from subjects exposed to, actively infected with, or recovered from COVID-19 were included in the dataset.

The immunoSEQ Assay, a bias-controlled multiplex PCR, was used to amplify TCRbeta CDR3 regions from genomic DNA. Concerning the study's data processing: Within the assay, amplification of reference gene primers was used to estimate how many nucleated cells each sample contained. Sequence reads were collapsed and filtered to measure the absolute abundance of every unique TCRbeta CDR3 rearrangement. Productive Simpson clonality was computed per sample as the square root of Simpson's diversity index over productive rearrangements. TCRdb obtained this table from immuneACCESS and retained in-frame rearrangements with V and J assigned. These tables miss some clones; where compared with another copy, unresolved V genes account for less than half of the shortfall, and the remainder is unexplained. Clone size and V and J calls were adopted from that table, with D and trimming inferred from the DNA. For this sample the table gives 28,000 or so clones, of which about nine tenths were detected only once. The ten largest clones take up roughly 7.6% of the sample.

Overall study outcomes, separate from this receptor: The quantity of clinical and demographic metadata differed by source and by participant and was supplied without curation.

The collaborating institutions used their own protocols to collect whole blood in K2EDTA tubes. For TCRbeta analysis, collaborator samples were shipped as frozen whole blood, as isolated PBMCs, or as DNA extracted from either sample type. Taken from the germline V gene, the CDR1 and CDR2 loops are SQVTM and ANQGSEA. Its CDR3 holds 13 amino acids, cysteine through phenylalanine. Only the CDR3 region is kept as DNA, spanning 39 bases read in frame from base 1. V loses 6 bases of germline sequence and J loses 3 bases, and the interval between the two ends is 15 bases. The V and J genes are TRBV29-1 and TRBJ2-7, and TRBD1 may be the D gene, going by 7 matching bases. Material for sequencing was peripheral blood. The TCR sequence derives from a human donor in a cohort sampled during active COVID-19. The CDR3 region has the sequence CSVEEGAGYEQYF. The DNA sequence is TGCAGCGTGGAGGAGGGGGCGGGCTACGAGCAGTACTTC.